Listed below are T cell receptor beta chains from one sample, sequenced in a study of metastatic and nonmetastatic thyroid tumors. TCRdb redid the clone calls on the PCR reads using MiXCR. The profile covers fewer than 40,000 clones, with 25% to 35% appearing a single time and approximately 30% taken by the ten largest. The sample taken for sequencing was blood. Source of these receptors: a female donor with papillary thyroid cancer or a benign thyroid nodule (not recorded which). Some clones in this sample may be carry-over from other donors' samples. The CDR3 runs from the conserved cysteine through the conserved F or W. The D gene is left open where the match is weak.

D,V,CDR3
TRBD2,TRBV19,CASSYASGTSGELFF
-,TRBV20-1,CSASGPQETQYF
-,TRBV20-1,CSPKDFSSYNEQFF
TRBD1,TRBV10-1,CASSESGQGAHEQFF
-,TRBV6-2/TRBV6-3,CASSYCGWTSLGSLVTEAFF
-,TRBV2,CASRRESNEQFF
-,TRBV11-2,CASSFRDPGEGGEAFF
-,TRBV6-2/TRBV6-3,CASSYGGQHTEAFF
-,TRBV7-8,CASSFLQGKEQFF
TRBD1,TRBV5-1,CASSSSGGPYEQYF
-,TRBV20-1,CSASSETGMMNTEAFF
-,TRBV24-1,CAPSDLRFSVTDTQYF
TRBD1,TRBV5-1,CASGTGGEPNTGELFF
TRBD2,TRBV7-9,CASSSTSGCSEQYF
-,TRBV9,CASSARGGTVGNEQFF
-,TRBV3-1,CASSQDQDSSYEQYF
-,TRBV6-4,CASSESGDRINEQFF